Listed below are T cell receptor beta chains from one sample, sequenced in a study of cytomegalovirus exposure and HLA in healthy donors. Generated by immunoSEQ multiplex PCR, the TCRdb table keeps only in-frame clones and is missing some. Of under 150,000 clones in the sample, about two thirds were seen once. Sequenced: PBMCs. Every receptor here comes from a human donor in good health. Each CDR3 is given with its conserved first and last residue. D genes are given only for firm matches. Clone size is shown for a subset of rows, as once, few, many or a class of expanded clone.

d_call clone_size v_call cdr3_aa
TRBD1 NA TRBV7-9 CASSSLPGQGNTEAFF
NA NA TRBV2 CASSPRGGTEAFF
NA few TRBV2 CASSEPDRLYGGYTF
TRBD1 NA TRBV9 CASSVEIRGLNEQFF
NA NA TRBV7-2 CASSSGSSSYNEQFF
TRBD1 NA TRBV19 CATAKTGVQETQYF
TRBD2 NA TRBV11-1 CASSFGGRYEQFF
TRBD1 few TRBV27 CASRPGQVSYEQYF
TRBD1 once TRBV5-1 CASSIRTGLETQYF
NA NA TRBV9 CASSIDRTPTEAFF
TRBD2 NA TRBV27 CASRRAGGFQETQYF
TRBD2 NA TRBV5-8 CASSLLAGVTDTQYF
NA once TRBV19 CASSILRGVSNQPQHF
NA NA TRBV4-3 CASSYQEGLATLGGYTF
TRBD1 NA TRBV9 CASSADRVLWYGYTF
TRBD1 NA TRBV5-4 CASSFQGARYEQYF
NA few TRBV6-6 CASSYSTPRVEKLFF
TRBD1 few TRBV28 CASSLGGTVQQYF
TRBD1 NA TRBV5-6 CASSLGQGVYEQYF
TRBD1 NA TRBV6-5 CASSFETGGPYEQFF
NA NA TRBV15 CATSITGSGTNEKLFF
TRBD1 few TRBV7-2 CASSLQGGTDTQYF
NA NA TRBV7-9 CASSLGTGSWTGELFF
NA NA TRBV6-5 CASRLQESSVEQYF
TRBD2 NA TRBV4-2 CASSLGLAGGPLFTDTQYF
TRBD2 few TRBV10-1 CANSTLTRLAEPYEQYF
NA NA TRBV6-5 CASSYSRGGVYGYTF
TRBD2 NA TRBV28 CASSPIAGEVRNEQFF
TRBD2 NA TRBV7-6 CASSPRLAGYYNEQFF
TRBD2 NA TRBV6-1 CASSARAGGPTGELFF
NA NA TRBV5-8 CASSWKDRPHEQFF
NA few TRBV7-9 CASSSGALETQYF
NA NA TRBV18 CASSPPRLQNNEQFF
TRBD1 once TRBV7-7 CASSFAGTGGETQYF
TRBD1 NA TRBV23-1 CASSQIPGQGRVDIQYF
NA NA TRBV7-9 CASSTRGATNEKLFF
NA NA TRBV28 CASSLWDSHYGYTF
NA NA TRBV7-2 CASSGRWGTEQFF
NA NA TRBV6-1 CASSEASISNQPQHF
TRBD1 once TRBV7-9 CASSHVLDRGFWTEAFF
NA NA TRBV5-1 CASSLVGTSLEQYF
NA NA TRBV6-4 CASSPNGGRHPQHF
TRBD1 few TRBV7-9 CASSLGQDTDTQYF
NA NA TRBV11-2 CASSLGLSPNEQFF
TRBD2 once TRBV7-3 CASSLVAGVGTDTQYF
NA NA TRBV5-4 CASSPSVRGETQYF
TRBD2 NA TRBV6-4 CASSGFSGSLRNEQFF
TRBD1 NA TRBV29-1 CSVVRQGAGNTIYF
NA NA TRBV9 CASSEGPEDTQYF
NA few TRBV30 CAWSGRVEQYF
TRBD2 NA TRBV25-1 CASSGSGGDPDTQYF
TRBD1 NA TRBV7-2 CASSFPSLGTGAYNEQFF
NA NA TRBV30 CAWSKGNYGYTF
TRBD2 NA TRBV18 CASSSLGTRNYEQYF
TRBD2 NA TRBV12-5 CASGGLAHNEQFF
NA NA TRBV7-3 CASSLLGGANQPQHF
TRBD1 NA TRBV7-2 CASSARDRVSIQYF